The clone carrying this T cell receptor beta chain was counted many times. One entry per CDR3 protein results from TCRdb running MiXCR on the reads. The table lists hundreds of thousands of distinct CDR3 sequences, around 10% of them singletons. The sample comes from a study of T cell repertoires in cytomegalovirus infection. The CDR3 is 15 amino acids. The V gene's germline CDR1 is KGHDR and CDR2 SFDVKD. The ends were cut back, 3 bases at V and 2 bases at J, with 12 bases in the middle. Source material: PBMCs. This chain joins TRBV24-1 and TRBJ2-5; a possible D gene is TRBD1 (5 bases). The origin of this receptor is a human donor in good health (CMV status not recorded). Some clones in this sample may be carry-over from other donors' samples. This CDR3 is CATSDPLDSQETQYF. The CDR3 bases are TGTGCCACCAGTGATCCCCTCGACAGTCAAGAGACCCAGTACTTC.